This is a list of T cell receptor beta chains from one sample in a study of blood T cell repertoires in COVID-19. TCRdb's table, derived via immunoSEQ multiplex PCR, lists solely in-frame clones and lacks some. The sample includes about 400,000 clones, around nine tenths of them seen just once. The sample was PBMCs or T cells enriched from blood (not recorded which). The receptors stem from a woman between 25 and 40 years old who had recovered from COVID-19. Both conserved end residues are part of each CDR3. The D gene is left open where the match is weak. Expanded clones are given a class, and other clones once, few, many or no size at all.

>.|TRBJ2-2|.|TRBV12-3/TRBV12-4
CASKPRKAGELFF
TGTGCCAGCAAACCGAGGAAGGCCGGGGAGCTGTTTTTT
>TRBD1|TRBJ2-7|.|TRBV11-1
CASSSSGTGSYEQYF
TGTGCCAGCAGCTCTTCCGGGACAGGGTCCTACGAGCAGTACTTC
>.|TRBJ1-5|.|TRBV28
CASSFSNQPQHF
TGTGCCAGCAGTTTCAGTAATCAGCCCCAGCATTTT
>.|TRBJ1-5|.|TRBV9
CASSPGGGNQPQHF
TGTGCCAGCAGCCCCGGGGGGGGCAATCAGCCCCAGCATTTT
>.|TRBJ2-4|.|TRBV7-2
CASSLSPRGAHNIQYF
TGTGCCAGCAGCCTCAGCCCCCGGGGGGCGCACAACATTCAGTACTTC
>TRBD1|TRBJ2-3|.|TRBV15
CATSRIQGAPTDTQYF
TGTGCCACCAGCAGGATACAGGGGGCCCCCACAGATACGCAGTATTTT
>TRBD2|TRBJ2-3|few|TRBV30
CAWTSGAGDTQYF
TGTGCCTGGACTAGCGGGGCGGGGGATACGCAGTATTTT
>.|TRBJ2-3|.|TRBV27
CASSHSTGDTQYF
TGTGCCAGCAGTCACTCGACTGGGGATACGCAGTATTTT
>TRBD1|TRBJ1-2|.|TRBV5-6
CASSLSGTGYTYGYTF
TGTGCCAGCAGCTTGTCCGGGACAGGGTATACCTATGGCTACACCTTC
>TRBD1|TRBJ2-7|.|TRBV6-2/TRBV6-3
CASSGGTGSHYEQYF
TGTGCCAGCAGTGGGGGGACAGGGAGCCACTACGAGCAGTACTTC
>.|TRBJ1-2|.|TRBV5-4
CASRFAGRDYGYTF
TGTGCCAGCAGGTTCGCGGGGCGCGACTATGGCTACACCTTC
>TRBD2|TRBJ2-1|.|TRBV10-3
CAISTSGNNEQFF
TGTGCCATCAGCACTAGCGGAAACAATGAGCAGTTCTTC
>.|TRBJ1-6|.|TRBV28
CASSFLVPEGNSPLHF
TGTGCCAGCAGTTTCCTGGTACCGGAGGGGAATTCACCCCTCCACTTT
>.|TRBJ2-7|.|TRBV6-1
CASSEWAGVYEQYF
TGTGCCAGCAGTGAATGGGCAGGGGTCTACGAGCAGTACTTC
>TRBD2|TRBJ2-2|few|TRBV7-8
CASSLATSGAHQKNTGELFF
TGTGCCAGCAGCTTAGCGACTAGCGGGGCCCACCAAAAGAACACCGGGGAGCTGTTTTTT
>.|TRBJ1-2|.|TRBV4-1
CASSQAARDGYTF
TGCGCCAGCAGCCAAGCCGCCAGGGATGGCTACACCTTC
>TRBD2|TRBJ2-7|.|TRBV29-1
CSVEEAGSGLAAYEQYF
TGCAGCGTTGAGGAAGCGGGATCCGGACTAGCGGCCTACGAGCAGTACTTC
>.|TRBJ1-2|.|TRBV30
CAWSVGRRGYTF
TGTGCCTGGAGTGTGGGCAGGAGGGGCTACACCTTC
>.|TRBJ1-4|.|TRBV28
CASSFPSLEKLFF
TGTGCCAGCAGTTTTCCCAGTCTTGAAAAACTGTTTTTT
>TRBD2|TRBJ2-1|.|TRBV30
CAWSDPLADMSSYNEQFF
TGTGCCTGGAGTGATCCTCTAGCGGACATGAGCTCCTACAATGAGCAGTTCTTC
>.|TRBJ2-6|.|TRBV12-5
CASGSRGPSGANVLTF
TGTGCTAGTGGTTCCCGCGGCCCGAGTGGGGCCAACGTCCTGACTTTC
>.|TRBJ2-2|.|TRBV19
CASSMQGLNTGELFF
TGTGCCAGTAGTATGCAGGGACTGAACACCGGGGAGCTGTTTTTT
>.|TRBJ2-2|.|TRBV6-5
CASSYTYRAGELFF
TGTGCCAGCAGTTACACTTACAGGGCCGGGGAGCTGTTTTTT
>.|TRBJ2-7|.|TRBV11-1
CASSPRTRVYEQYF
TGTGCCAGCAGCCCGCGGACAAGGGTATACGAGCAGTACTTC
>.|TRBJ2-7|.|TRBV7-9
CASSPRGRTYEQYF
TGTGCCAGCAGCCCCCGGGGGAGGACCTACGAGCAGTACTTC
>TRBD1|TRBJ1-3|once|TRBV10-3
CAISDRGQGVSGNTIYF
TGTGCCATCAGTGATCGCGGACAGGGAGTCTCTGGAAACACCATATATTTT